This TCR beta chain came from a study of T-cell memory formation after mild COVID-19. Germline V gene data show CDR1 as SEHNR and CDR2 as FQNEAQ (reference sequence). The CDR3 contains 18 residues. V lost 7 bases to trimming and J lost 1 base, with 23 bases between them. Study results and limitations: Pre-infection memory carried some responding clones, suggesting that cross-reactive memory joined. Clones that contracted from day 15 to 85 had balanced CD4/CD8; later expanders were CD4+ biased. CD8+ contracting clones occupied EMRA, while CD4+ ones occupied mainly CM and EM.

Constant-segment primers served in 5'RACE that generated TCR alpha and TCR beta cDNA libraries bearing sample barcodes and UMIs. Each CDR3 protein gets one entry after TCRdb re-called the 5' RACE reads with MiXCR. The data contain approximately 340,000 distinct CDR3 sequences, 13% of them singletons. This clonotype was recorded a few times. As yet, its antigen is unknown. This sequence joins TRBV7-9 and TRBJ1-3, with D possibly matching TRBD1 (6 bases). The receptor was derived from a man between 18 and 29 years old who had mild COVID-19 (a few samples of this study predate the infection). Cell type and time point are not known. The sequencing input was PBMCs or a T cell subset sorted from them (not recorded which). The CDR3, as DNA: TGTGCCAGCAACTTCCCCATCGAGGGGGTTCTTTCTGGAAACACCATATATTTT. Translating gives CASNFPIEGVLSGNTIYF.